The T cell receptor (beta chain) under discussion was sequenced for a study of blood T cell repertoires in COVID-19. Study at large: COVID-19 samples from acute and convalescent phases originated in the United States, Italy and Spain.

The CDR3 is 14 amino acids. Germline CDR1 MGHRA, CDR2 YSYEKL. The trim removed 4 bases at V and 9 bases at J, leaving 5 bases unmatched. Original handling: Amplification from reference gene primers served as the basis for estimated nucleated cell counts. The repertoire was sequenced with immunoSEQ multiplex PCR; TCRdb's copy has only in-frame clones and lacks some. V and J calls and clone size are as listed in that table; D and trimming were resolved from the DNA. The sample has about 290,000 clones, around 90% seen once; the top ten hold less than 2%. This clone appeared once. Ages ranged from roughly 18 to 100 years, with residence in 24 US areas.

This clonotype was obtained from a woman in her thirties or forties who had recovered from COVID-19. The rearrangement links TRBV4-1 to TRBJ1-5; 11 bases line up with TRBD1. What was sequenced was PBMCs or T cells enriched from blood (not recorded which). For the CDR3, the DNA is TGCGCCAGCAGCCCCGGGACAGGGGGACCGCCCCAGCATTTT. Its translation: CASSPGTGGPPQHF.